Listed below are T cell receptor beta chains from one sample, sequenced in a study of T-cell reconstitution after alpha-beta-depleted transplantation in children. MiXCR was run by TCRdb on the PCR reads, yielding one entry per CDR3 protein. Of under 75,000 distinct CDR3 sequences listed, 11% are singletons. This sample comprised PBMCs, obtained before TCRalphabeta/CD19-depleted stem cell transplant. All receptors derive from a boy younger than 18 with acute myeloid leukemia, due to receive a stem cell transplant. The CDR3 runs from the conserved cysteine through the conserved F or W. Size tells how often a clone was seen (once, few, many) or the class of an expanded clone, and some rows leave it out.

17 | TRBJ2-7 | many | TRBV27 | CASSSAAGGSGFYEQYF
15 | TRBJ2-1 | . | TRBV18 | CASSPGSSSYNEQFF
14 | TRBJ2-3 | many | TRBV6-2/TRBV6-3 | CASRIGGSTDTQYF
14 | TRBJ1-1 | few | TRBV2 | CASSETWGLTEAFF
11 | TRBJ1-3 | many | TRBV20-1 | CSARNKNTIYF
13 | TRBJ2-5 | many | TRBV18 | CASSPGDQETQYF
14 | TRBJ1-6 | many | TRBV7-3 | CASSLTPEGPPLHF
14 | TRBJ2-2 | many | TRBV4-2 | CASSPTTGGGELFF
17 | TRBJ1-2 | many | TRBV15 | CATSSTYSHQGGSGYTF
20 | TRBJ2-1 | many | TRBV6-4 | CASSDPAGSSGAGDLNEQFF
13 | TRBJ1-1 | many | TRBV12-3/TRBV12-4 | CASSDRTYVEAFF
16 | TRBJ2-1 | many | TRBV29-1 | CSVEKDMVSGLNEQFF
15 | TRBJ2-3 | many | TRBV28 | CASNNGGPSTDTQYF
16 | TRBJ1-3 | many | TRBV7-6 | CASSHGQGNSGNTIYF
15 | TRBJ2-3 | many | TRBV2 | CARGSSGVNTDTQYF
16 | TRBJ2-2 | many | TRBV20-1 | CSARVALRARTGELFF
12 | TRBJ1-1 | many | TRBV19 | CASSSRTGEAFF
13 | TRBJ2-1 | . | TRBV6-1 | CASTPTSRNEQFF
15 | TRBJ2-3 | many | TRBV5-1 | CASSPGTSGADTQYF
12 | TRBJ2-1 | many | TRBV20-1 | CSARVTSGEQFF
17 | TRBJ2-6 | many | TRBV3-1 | CASSPADRFSGANVLTF
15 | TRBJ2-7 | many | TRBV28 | CASSYDRGFAYEQYF
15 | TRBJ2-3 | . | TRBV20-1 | CSASIPGQPPDTQYF
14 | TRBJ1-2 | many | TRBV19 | CASSLGTGLNGYTF
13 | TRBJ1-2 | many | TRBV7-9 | CASSLSDGLGYTF
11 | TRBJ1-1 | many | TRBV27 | CASRARVRAFF